Listed below are T cell receptor beta chains from one sample, sequenced in a study of shared clonotypes between healthy human individuals. Sequenced by immunoSEQ multiplex PCR; TCRdb stores in-frame clones only, minus some. The top ten clones hold about 0.39% of a sample with 2 million to 2.5 million clones, 85% to 95% of them seen once. The source material was naive CD4+ T cells from PBMCs. The receptors were sampled from a man aged 18-30 years in good health. Some clones in this sample may be carry-over from other donors' samples. CDR3s leave out the opening cysteine and the closing phenylalanine or tryptophan.

>TRBV5-1
ASSLPDRGKNIQY
>TRBV7-9
ASSSPVGLAGVWANEQF
>TRBV29-1
SVVASGRAKY
>TRBV7-3
ASSSGTSGRSSRQF
>TRBV4-1
ASSVKVDSYEQY
>TRBV5-1
ASSSGQGYGYT
>TRBV2
ASSDRNSNQPQH
>TRBV10-3
AISDSALMNTEAF
>TRBV28
ASSLGGGQGREKLF
>TRBV5-1
ASSLGSYTDTQY
>TRBV5-1
ASSFLAGNYNEQF